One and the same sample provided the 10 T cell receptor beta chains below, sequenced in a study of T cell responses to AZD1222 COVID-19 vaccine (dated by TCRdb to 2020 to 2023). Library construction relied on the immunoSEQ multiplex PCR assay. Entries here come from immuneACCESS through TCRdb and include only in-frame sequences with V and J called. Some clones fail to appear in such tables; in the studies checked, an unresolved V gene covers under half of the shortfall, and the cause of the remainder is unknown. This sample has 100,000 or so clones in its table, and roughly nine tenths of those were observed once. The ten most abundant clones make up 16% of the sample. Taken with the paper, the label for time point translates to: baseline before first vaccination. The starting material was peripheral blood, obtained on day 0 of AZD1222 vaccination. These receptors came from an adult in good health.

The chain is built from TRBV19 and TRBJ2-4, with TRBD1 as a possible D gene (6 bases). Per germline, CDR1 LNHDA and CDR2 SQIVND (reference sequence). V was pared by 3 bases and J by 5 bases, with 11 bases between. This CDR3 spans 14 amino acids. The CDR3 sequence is CASSINRVENIQYF. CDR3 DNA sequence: TGTGCCAGTAGTATTAACAGGGTGGAAAACATTCAGTACTTC. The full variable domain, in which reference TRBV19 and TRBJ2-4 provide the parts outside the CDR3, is DGGITQSPKYLFRKEGQNVTLSCEQNLNHDAMYWYRQDPGQGLRLIYYSQIVNDFQKGDIAEGYSVSREKKESFPLTVTSAQKNPTAFYLCASSINRVENIQYFGAGTRLSVL.

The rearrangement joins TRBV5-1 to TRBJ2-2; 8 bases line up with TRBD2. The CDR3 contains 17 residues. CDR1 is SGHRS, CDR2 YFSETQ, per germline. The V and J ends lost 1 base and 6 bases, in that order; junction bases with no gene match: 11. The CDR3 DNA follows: TGCGCCAGCAGCTTGACTAGCGGATCCTTTCGAGCCGGGGAGCTGTTTTTT. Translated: CASSLTSGSFRAGELFF. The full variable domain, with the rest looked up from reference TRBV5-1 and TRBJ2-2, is KAGVTQTPRYLIKTRGQQVTLSCSPISGHRSVSWYQQTPGQGLQFLFEYFSETQRNKGNFPGRFSGRQFSNSRSEMNVSTLELGDSALYLCASSLTSGSFRAGELFFGEGSRLTVL.

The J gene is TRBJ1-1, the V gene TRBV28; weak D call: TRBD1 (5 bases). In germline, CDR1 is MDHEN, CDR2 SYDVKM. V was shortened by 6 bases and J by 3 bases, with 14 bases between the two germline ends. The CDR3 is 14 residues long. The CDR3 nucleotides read TGTGCCAGCAGCGGACCGGTGGGGGACACTGAAGCTTTCTTT. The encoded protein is CASSGPVGDTEAFF.

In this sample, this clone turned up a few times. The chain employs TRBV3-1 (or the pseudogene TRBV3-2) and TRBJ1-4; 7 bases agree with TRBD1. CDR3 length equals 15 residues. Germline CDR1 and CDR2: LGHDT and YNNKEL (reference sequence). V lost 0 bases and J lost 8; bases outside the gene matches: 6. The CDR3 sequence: CASSQDQGGDEKLFF. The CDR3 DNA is TGTGCCAGCAGCCAAGATCAGGGGGGCGACGAAAAACTGTTTTTT.

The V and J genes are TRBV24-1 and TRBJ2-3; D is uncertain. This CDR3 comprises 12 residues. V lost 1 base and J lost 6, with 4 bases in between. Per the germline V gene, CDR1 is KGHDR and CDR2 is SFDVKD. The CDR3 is CATSDLWDTQYF. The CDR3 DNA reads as TGTGCCACCAGTGATTTATGGGATACGCAGTATTTT.

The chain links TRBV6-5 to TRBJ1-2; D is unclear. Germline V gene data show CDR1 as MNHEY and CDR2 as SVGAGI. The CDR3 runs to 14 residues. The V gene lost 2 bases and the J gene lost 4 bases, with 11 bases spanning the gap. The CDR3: CASSYDKAPYGYTF. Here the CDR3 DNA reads TGTGCCAGCAGTTACGACAAGGCGCCCTATGGCTACACCTTC.

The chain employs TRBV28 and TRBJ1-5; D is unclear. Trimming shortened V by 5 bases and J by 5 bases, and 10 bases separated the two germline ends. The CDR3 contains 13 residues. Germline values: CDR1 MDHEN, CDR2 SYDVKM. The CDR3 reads CASSRGVDQPQHF. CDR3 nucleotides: TGTGCCAGCAGTCGAGGAGTAGATCAGCCCCAGCATTTT.

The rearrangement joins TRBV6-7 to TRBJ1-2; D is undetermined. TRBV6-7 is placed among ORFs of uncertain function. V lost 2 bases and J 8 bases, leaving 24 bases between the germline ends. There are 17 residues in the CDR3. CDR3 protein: CASSYDHWVVPPLGYTF. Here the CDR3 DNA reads TGTGCCAGCAGTTACGATCACTGGGTGGTCCCTCCGCTAGGCTACACCTTC.

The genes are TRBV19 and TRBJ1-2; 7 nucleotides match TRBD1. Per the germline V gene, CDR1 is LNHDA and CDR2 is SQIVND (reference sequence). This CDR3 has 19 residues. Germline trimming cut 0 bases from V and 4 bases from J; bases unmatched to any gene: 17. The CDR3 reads CASSIDRGQSSHGSYGYTF. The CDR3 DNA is TGTGCCAGTAGTATAGATCGGGGACAGAGTTCCCACGGGAGCTATGGCTACACCTTC.

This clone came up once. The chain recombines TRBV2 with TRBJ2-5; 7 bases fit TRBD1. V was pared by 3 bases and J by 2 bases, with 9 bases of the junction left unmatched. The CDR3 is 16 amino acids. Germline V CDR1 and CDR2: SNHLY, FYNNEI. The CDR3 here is CASSDPGTATQETQYF. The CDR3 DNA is TGTGCCAGCAGTGACCCCGGGACAGCCACACAAGAGACCCAGTACTTC. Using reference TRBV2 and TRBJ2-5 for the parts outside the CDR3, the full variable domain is EPEVTQTPSHQVTQMGQEVILRCVPISNHLYFYWYRQILGQKVEFLVSFYNNEISEKSEIFDDQFSVERPDGSNFTLKIRSTKLEDSAMYFCASSDPGTATQETQYFGPGTRLLVL.